The clone carrying this T cell receptor (beta chain) was counted a few times. The data belong to a study of early T cells in non-severe SARS-CoV-2 infection. Across the whole study: The authors sequenced bulk RNA from unsorted whole blood, leaving chains unpaired.

There are 14 residues in the CDR3. Per the germline V gene, CDR1 is MNHNY and CDR2 is SVGAGI (reference sequence). V was pared by 5 bases and J by 4 bases, with 5 bases of the junction left unmatched. TCRdb re-derived calls from the 5' RACE reads in MiXCR, one entry per CDR3 protein. The data show roughly 47,000 distinct CDR3 sequences, about a quarter seen once. This clonotype was obtained from an adult who was a healthcare worker with PCR-confirmed SARS-CoV-2 infection or an uninfected control (not recorded which). The rearrangement joins TRBV6-6 to TRBJ2-7, with 10 bases aligning to TRBD2. Source: whole blood, taken at baseline. The CDR3 nucleotides read TGTGCCAGCAGTCGCGGACTAGCGGCATACGAGCAGTACTTC. Protein sequence: CASSRGLAAYEQYF.